The 25 T cell receptor beta chains reported below all come from one sample, sequenced in a study of shared clonotypes between healthy human individuals. Produced via immunoSEQ multiplex PCR; TCRdb's table is partial and in-frame only. Of roughly 590,000 clones in the sample, about 95% were seen once. CD45RO-negative CD8 cells positively selected for CCR7 made up the naive population, which excluded terminally differentiated effector memory CD45RA+ cells. Sequencing was done on a sample of naive CD8+ T cells sorted from blood. The source of these receptors is a woman younger than 45 in good health.

V is TRBV29-1 and J is TRBJ2-5, with 8 bases identical to TRBD1. The V gene end was trimmed by 6 bases and the J gene end by 9 bases; junction bases not matched to a gene: 15. This CDR3 spans 14 amino acids. Germline CDR1 SQVTM, CDR2 ANQGSEA. The CDR3 bases are TGCAGCGTCAGGACAGGGACTTCCGGAAGGTCCCAGTACTTC. Translating it yields CSVRTGTSGRSQYF. Drawing the rest from reference TRBV29-1 and TRBJ2-5, the complete variable domain is SAVISQKPSRDICQRGTSLTIQCQVDSQVTMMFWYRQQPGQSLTLIATANQGSEATYESGFVIDKFPISRPNLTFSTLTVSNMSPEDSSIYLCSVRTGTSGRSQYFGPGTRLLVL.

This clone was recorded only once. J is TRBJ2-3 and V is TRBV19, with 11 bases aligning to TRBD1. This CDR3 spans 14 amino acids. Trimming removed 6 bases from V and 4 bases from J; junction bases left unmatched: 3. Germline V gives CDR1 LNHDA, CDR2 SQIVND (reference sequence). Written as DNA, the CDR3 is TGTGCCAGTAGAGGACAGGGGGCCGCAGATACGCAGTATTTT. Its protein product is CASRGQGAADTQYF.

This rearrangement joins TRBV27 to TRBJ1-1; possible D gene TRBD1, 5 bases. CDR3 length: 14 residues. Germline values: CDR1 MNHEY, CDR2 SMNVEV (reference sequence). V was pared by 3 bases and J by 0 bases, with 8 bases between. CDR3 region: CASSFWGVNTEAFF. The DNA of the CDR3 is TGTGCCAGCAGTTTTTGGGGGGTGAACACTGAAGCTTTCTTT.

This clone was counted only a few times. This chain joins TRBV7-3 and TRBJ2-2; 8 positions agree with TRBD1. CDR3 size: 15 residues. Unmatched junction bases numbered 3, after V lost 4 bases and J lost 2 bases. Germline V gives CDR1 SGHTA, CDR2 FQGTGA. The CDR3 reads CASSSGQGNTGELFF. For the CDR3, the DNA is TGTGCCAGCAGCTCCGGACAGGGAAACACCGGGGAGCTGTTTTTT. Filled out from reference TRBV7-3 and TRBJ2-2, the complete variable domain reads GAGVSQTPSNKVTEKGKYVELRCDPISGHTALYWYRQSLGQGPEFLIYFQGTGAADDSGLPNDRFFAVRPEGSVSTLKIQRTERGDSAVYLCASSSGQGNTGELFFGEGSRLTVL.

This chain uses TRBV6-4 with TRBJ1-2; D is possibly TRBD1 (5 bases). The ends were cut back, 8 bases at V and 7 bases at J, with 20 bases in the middle. Germline lookup yields CDR1 MRHNA and CDR2 SNTAGT. This CDR3 has 14 amino acids. As DNA, the CDR3 is TGTGCCAGCCCCGGGGCATCTGTAGTTGGTGGCTACACCTTC. It encodes CASPGASVVGGYTF.

DNA for the CDR3: TGCGCCAGCAGCCAAGAAGAGGCCGGGACTAGCGGCTACGAGCAGTACTTC. It yields the protein CASSQEEAGTSGYEQYF. The V gene is TRBV4-1, the J gene TRBJ2-7, with 11 bases aligning to TRBD2. The J segment lost 3 bases and the V segment lost 0 bases, leaving 7 bases of the junction unmatched. The CDR3 sequence is 17 residues long. Germline V lookup: CDR1 MGHRA, CDR2 YSYEKL.

V and J are TRBV28 and TRBJ1-4; TRBD1 aligns across 7 bases. V lost 11 bases to trimming and J lost 8 bases; unmatched junction nucleotides: 17. The CDR3 runs 15 residues. Germline loops: CDR1 MDHEN, CDR2 SYDVKM. The CDR3 DNA sequence: TGTGCCGCCAGCAATGCGGCAGGGGGGGAGGAAAAACTGTTTTTT. This sequence encodes CAASNAAGGEEKLFF.

The chain recombines TRBV9 with TRBJ1-4; 8 bases align to TRBD1. The V gene's germline CDR1 is SGDLS and CDR2 YYNGEE. Trimming cost V 1 base and J 0 bases; bases outside gene matches: 8. The CDR3 totals 18 residues. DNA of the CDR3: TGTGCCAGCAGCGTAACAGGGGGTTTACGTGCAACTAATGAAAAACTGTTTTTT. This gives the protein CASSVTGGLRATNEKLFF.

This chain links TRBV9 with TRBJ2-3; D may be TRBD1 (6 bases). The CDR3 runs to 16 residues. In germline, CDR1 is SGDLS, CDR2 YYNGEE. Deletions cut 3 bases from V and 1 base from J, with 15 bases between. The CDR3 protein is CASSAQHRAGTDTQYF. The CDR3 nucleotides are TGTGCCAGCAGCGCACAGCACAGGGCGGGCACAGATACGCAGTATTTT. Full variable domain (remainder filled in from reference TRBV9 and TRBJ2-3): DSGVTQTPKHLITATGQRVTLRCSPRSGDLSVYWYQQSLDQGLQFLIQYYNGEERAKGNILERFSAQQFPDLHSELNLSSLELGDSALYFCASSAQHRAGTDTQYFGPGTRLTVL.

For the CDR3, the DNA is TGTGCCAGCGATGGTTGGGCGAACACTGAAGCTTTCTTT. Its protein product is CASDGWANTEAFF. This chain joins TRBV27 and TRBJ1-1; D call uncertain. The germline gives CDR1 MNHEY, CDR2 SMNVEV (reference sequence). V was trimmed by 8 bases and J by 1 base, leaving 11 bases between them. The length of the CDR3 is 13 residues.

The chain couples TRBV9 to TRBJ2-7, with a weak D call TRBD2 (6 bases). Germline V gene sequence: CDR1 SGDLS, CDR2 YYNGEE. The V end lost 0 bases, the J end lost 7 bases, and 14 bases lay between the germline ends. There are 14 residues in the CDR3. CDR3 sequence reads: CASSVGGGSNEQYF. The CDR3 region has the DNA TGTGCCAGCAGCGTAGGAGGAGGGTCCAATGAGCAGTACTTC.

The V call is TRBV28, the J call TRBJ2-1, with 9 bases that match TRBD2. Germline CDR1 and CDR2: MDHEN and SYDVKM. The CDR3 extends over 16 amino acids. Trimming cost V 5 bases and J 3 bases; bases outside gene matches: 8. CDR3 residues: CASSDRSGRNYNEQFF. The CDR3 nucleotides are TGTGCCAGCAGTGACCGAAGCGGGAGGAACTACAATGAGCAGTTCTTC.

In the case of this clone: The sample has other DNA sequences that encode this CDR3 too. The chain couples TRBV27 to TRBJ2-7; D is ambiguous. The germline CDR1 and CDR2 sequences are MNHEY and SMNVEV (reference sequence). The CDR3 sequence is 14 residues long. Between the trimmed V and J ends, which lost 3 bases and 1 base, there was a span of 10 bases. Written as DNA, the CDR3 is TGTGCCAGCAGTTTTGGCACCTCTTCCTACGAGCAGTACTTC. Translated: CASSFGTSSYEQYF.

The chain joins TRBV9 to TRBJ1-1; no firm D call. Between the trimmed V and J ends, which lost 4 bases and 11 bases, there was a span of 21 bases. This CDR3 spans 14 amino acids. The germline gives CDR1 SGDLS, CDR2 YYNGEE. As DNA, the CDR3 is TGTGCCAGCAGCAGTAGATTAGGACTGGTCGATGCTTTCTTT. This translates into CASSSRLGLVDAFF.

The chain carries TRBV7-9 and TRBJ2-3; D is possibly TRBD2 (5 bases). The V gene lost 6 bases and the J gene lost 5 bases, with 21 bases spanning the gap. CDR3 size: 16 residues. The V gene's germline CDR1 is SEHNR and CDR2 FQNEAQ (reference sequence). As DNA, the CDR3 is TGTGCCAGCAGTCTCTCTTTGGCGCGGAGGAAAGATACGCAGTATTTT. This codes for CASSLSLARRKDTQYF. Supplemented by reference TRBV7-9 and TRBJ2-3, the full variable domain reads DTGVSQNPRHKITKRGQNVTFRCDPISEHNRLYWYRQTLGQGPEFLTYFQNEAQLEKSRLLSDRFSAERPKGSFSTLEIQRTEQGDSAMYLCASSLSLARRKDTQYFGPGTRLTVL.

V and J are TRBV7-6 and TRBJ2-1; D is unclear. V was trimmed by 6 bases and J by 0 bases, leaving 12 bases between them. Looked up from germline, CDR1 is SGHVS and CDR2 is FNYEAQ. The CDR3 is 15 residues long. CDR3 coding DNA: TGTGCCAGCAGACGTGACCACAGCTCCTACAATGAGCAGTTCTTC. Translated: CASRRDHSSYNEQFF. Looking up the rest from reference TRBV7-6 and TRBJ2-1 gives the full variable domain: GAGVSQSPRYKVTKRGQDVALRCDPISGHVSLYWYRQALGQGPEFLTYFNYEAQQDKSGLPNDRFSAERPEGSISTLTIQRTEQRDSAMYRCASRRDHSSYNEQFFGPGTRLTVL.

The chain combines TRBV23-1 with TRBJ2-7; no clear D gene. TRBV23-1 is an ORF for which the function is uncertain. V lost 0 bases and J lost 4, with 16 bases in between. The CDR3 consists of 16 residues. The CDR3 loop reads CASSQSRLLHLYEQYF. The CDR3 region has the DNA TGCGCCAGCAGTCAATCCCGGCTTCTTCACCTATACGAGCAGTACTTC.

The chain has TRBV13 and TRBJ1-1; no clear D gene. Looked up from germline, CDR1 is PRHDT and CDR2 is FYEKMQ (reference sequence). The CDR3 contains 13 residues. Trimming pared 1 base from V and 5 bases from J, leaving 8 bases between. The CDR3 reads CASSLVGWTEAFF. The CDR3 region has the DNA TGTGCCAGCAGCTTAGTTGGATGGACTGAAGCTTTCTTT.

The chain uses TRBV2 and TRBJ1-1; tentatively, D is TRBD1 (6 bases). The CDR3 totals 14 residues. The germline V gene encodes CDR1 SNHLY and CDR2 FYNNEI. Trimming removed 6 bases at V and 5 bases at J, with 16 bases between. CDR3 protein: CASRGGTLETEAFF. In DNA form, the CDR3 reads TGTGCCAGCAGGGGGGGCACCCTTGAGACTGAAGCTTTCTTT.

The DNA for the CDR3 is TGCAGCGTCGCACTAACAAGCTCCTACGAGCAGTACTTC. This translates into CSVALTSSYEQYF. V and J are TRBV29-1 and TRBJ2-7; D call uncertain. Trimming took 6 bases from V and 0 from J, leaving 12 bases between them. CDR1 is SQVTM, CDR2 ANQGSEA, per germline. The CDR3 totals 13 residues.

The chain links TRBV30 to TRBJ1-3, with D uncertain. V gave up 2 bases and J gave up 2 bases, with 4 bases separating them. Looked up from germline, CDR1 is GTSNPN and CDR2 is SVGIG (reference sequence). The CDR3 is made up of 12 amino acids. This CDR3 reads CAWSRAGNTIYF. CDR3 DNA sequence: TGTGCCTGGAGTAGGGCTGGAAACACCATATATTTT.

The chain is built from TRBV29-1 and TRBJ1-2, with a possible D match to TRBD1 (5 bases). The germline CDR1 and CDR2 sequences are SQVTM and ANQGSEA. This CDR3 region has 14 residues. Trimming removed 1 base from V and 4 bases from J, with 13 bases in between. The chain's CDR3 is CSVEGVQGTYGYTF. CDR3 sequence (DNA): TGCAGCGTTGAAGGGGTTCAGGGTACCTATGGCTACACCTTC.

In this sample, this clone turned up a few times. This chain connects TRBV6-5 to TRBJ2-7; the D is unclear. Per germline, CDR1 MNHEY and CDR2 SVGAGI. The CDR3 has 10 residues. V was shortened by 6 bases and J by 4 bases, with 4 bases between the two germline ends. In DNA form, the CDR3 reads TGTGCCAGCAGCCAATACGAGCAGTACTTC. Its protein is CASSQYEQYF.

J is TRBJ1-4 and V is TRBV5-1, with 8 bases that match TRBD1. V lost 4 bases to trimming and J lost 6 bases; unmatched junction nucleotides: 14. The CDR3 is 17 amino acids. Germline values: CDR1 SGHRS, CDR2 YFSETQ. This CDR3 reads CASSPSYDRGGHEKLFF. The CDR3 coding sequence is TGCGCCAGCAGCCCCTCCTACGACAGGGGAGGTCATGAAAAACTGTTTTTT.

The V gene is TRBV9, the J gene TRBJ2-1; a possible D gene is TRBD2 (6 bases). The CDR3 extends over 16 amino acids. V was shortened by 2 bases and J by 7 bases, with 19 bases between the two germline ends. In germline, CDR1 is SGDLS, CDR2 YYNGEE. Here the CDR3 reads CASSVDGGRSLNEQFF. The DNA of the CDR3 is TGTGCCAGCAGCGTCGATGGAGGGCGGTCTCTAAATGAGCAGTTCTTC.